Sequencing of this T cell receptor (beta chain) was carried out in a study of PD-1 blockade in classical Hodgkin lymphoma. General study results and limits: In CD4+ cells, TCR diversity went up significantly by C4D1, but in CD8+ cells it did not. Reports described newly diagnosed patients as having lower baseline TCR diversity than healthy donors. Repertoire differences lack defined causes, possibly disease activity or prior therapy.

Specified time point: cycle 4 day 1 (C4D1), after around six weeks of nivolumab. With no exception, relapse followed autologous stem cell transplantation in all patients, and brentuximab vedotin exposure varied. CDR1 LNHDA and CDR2 SQIVND come from the germline V gene (reference sequence). CDR3 length equals 14 residues. The J segment lost 5 bases and the V segment lost 5 bases, leaving 7 bases of the junction unmatched. This clone appeared a single time. Antigen: not known. Profiling relied on immunoSEQ multiplex PCR, and the TCRdb table lists in-frame clones only, not all of them. The data contain 90,000 or so clones, more than 70% of them seen just once; the ten biggest clones take up about a tenth.

The receptor comes from a human donor with classical Hodgkin lymphoma. This chain uses TRBV19 with TRBJ2-5, with 8 bases that match TRBD1. The starting material was peripheral blood mononuclear cells (PBMCs), obtained before the fourth cycle of nivolumab. The chain's CDR3 is CASSAQGAGETQYF. The CDR3 DNA reads TGTGCCAGTAGTGCTCAGGGGGCAGGGGAGACCCAGTACTTC.